This T cell receptor (beta chain) was recorded in a study of T cell changes during pregnancy in multiple sclerosis. Produced via immunoSEQ multiplex PCR; TCRdb's table is partial and in-frame only. The sample records roughly 85,000 clones, roughly nine tenths being singletons. The CDR3 loop spans 13 amino acids. The V and J ends lost 3 bases and 9 bases, in that order; junction bases with no gene match: 5. The germline gives CDR1 MNHNS, CDR2 SASEGT. The sequenced sample was peripheral blood, obtained in the first trimester of pregnancy. This receptor was identified in a female donor with multiple sclerosis, enrolled in a pregnancy study. This sequence joins TRBV6-1 and TRBJ2-1, with 7 bases identical to TRBD2. The DNA of the CDR3 is TGTGCCAGCAGTGACCGGGAGGCGGGTGAGCAGTTCTTC. Amino acids: CASSDREAGEQFF.